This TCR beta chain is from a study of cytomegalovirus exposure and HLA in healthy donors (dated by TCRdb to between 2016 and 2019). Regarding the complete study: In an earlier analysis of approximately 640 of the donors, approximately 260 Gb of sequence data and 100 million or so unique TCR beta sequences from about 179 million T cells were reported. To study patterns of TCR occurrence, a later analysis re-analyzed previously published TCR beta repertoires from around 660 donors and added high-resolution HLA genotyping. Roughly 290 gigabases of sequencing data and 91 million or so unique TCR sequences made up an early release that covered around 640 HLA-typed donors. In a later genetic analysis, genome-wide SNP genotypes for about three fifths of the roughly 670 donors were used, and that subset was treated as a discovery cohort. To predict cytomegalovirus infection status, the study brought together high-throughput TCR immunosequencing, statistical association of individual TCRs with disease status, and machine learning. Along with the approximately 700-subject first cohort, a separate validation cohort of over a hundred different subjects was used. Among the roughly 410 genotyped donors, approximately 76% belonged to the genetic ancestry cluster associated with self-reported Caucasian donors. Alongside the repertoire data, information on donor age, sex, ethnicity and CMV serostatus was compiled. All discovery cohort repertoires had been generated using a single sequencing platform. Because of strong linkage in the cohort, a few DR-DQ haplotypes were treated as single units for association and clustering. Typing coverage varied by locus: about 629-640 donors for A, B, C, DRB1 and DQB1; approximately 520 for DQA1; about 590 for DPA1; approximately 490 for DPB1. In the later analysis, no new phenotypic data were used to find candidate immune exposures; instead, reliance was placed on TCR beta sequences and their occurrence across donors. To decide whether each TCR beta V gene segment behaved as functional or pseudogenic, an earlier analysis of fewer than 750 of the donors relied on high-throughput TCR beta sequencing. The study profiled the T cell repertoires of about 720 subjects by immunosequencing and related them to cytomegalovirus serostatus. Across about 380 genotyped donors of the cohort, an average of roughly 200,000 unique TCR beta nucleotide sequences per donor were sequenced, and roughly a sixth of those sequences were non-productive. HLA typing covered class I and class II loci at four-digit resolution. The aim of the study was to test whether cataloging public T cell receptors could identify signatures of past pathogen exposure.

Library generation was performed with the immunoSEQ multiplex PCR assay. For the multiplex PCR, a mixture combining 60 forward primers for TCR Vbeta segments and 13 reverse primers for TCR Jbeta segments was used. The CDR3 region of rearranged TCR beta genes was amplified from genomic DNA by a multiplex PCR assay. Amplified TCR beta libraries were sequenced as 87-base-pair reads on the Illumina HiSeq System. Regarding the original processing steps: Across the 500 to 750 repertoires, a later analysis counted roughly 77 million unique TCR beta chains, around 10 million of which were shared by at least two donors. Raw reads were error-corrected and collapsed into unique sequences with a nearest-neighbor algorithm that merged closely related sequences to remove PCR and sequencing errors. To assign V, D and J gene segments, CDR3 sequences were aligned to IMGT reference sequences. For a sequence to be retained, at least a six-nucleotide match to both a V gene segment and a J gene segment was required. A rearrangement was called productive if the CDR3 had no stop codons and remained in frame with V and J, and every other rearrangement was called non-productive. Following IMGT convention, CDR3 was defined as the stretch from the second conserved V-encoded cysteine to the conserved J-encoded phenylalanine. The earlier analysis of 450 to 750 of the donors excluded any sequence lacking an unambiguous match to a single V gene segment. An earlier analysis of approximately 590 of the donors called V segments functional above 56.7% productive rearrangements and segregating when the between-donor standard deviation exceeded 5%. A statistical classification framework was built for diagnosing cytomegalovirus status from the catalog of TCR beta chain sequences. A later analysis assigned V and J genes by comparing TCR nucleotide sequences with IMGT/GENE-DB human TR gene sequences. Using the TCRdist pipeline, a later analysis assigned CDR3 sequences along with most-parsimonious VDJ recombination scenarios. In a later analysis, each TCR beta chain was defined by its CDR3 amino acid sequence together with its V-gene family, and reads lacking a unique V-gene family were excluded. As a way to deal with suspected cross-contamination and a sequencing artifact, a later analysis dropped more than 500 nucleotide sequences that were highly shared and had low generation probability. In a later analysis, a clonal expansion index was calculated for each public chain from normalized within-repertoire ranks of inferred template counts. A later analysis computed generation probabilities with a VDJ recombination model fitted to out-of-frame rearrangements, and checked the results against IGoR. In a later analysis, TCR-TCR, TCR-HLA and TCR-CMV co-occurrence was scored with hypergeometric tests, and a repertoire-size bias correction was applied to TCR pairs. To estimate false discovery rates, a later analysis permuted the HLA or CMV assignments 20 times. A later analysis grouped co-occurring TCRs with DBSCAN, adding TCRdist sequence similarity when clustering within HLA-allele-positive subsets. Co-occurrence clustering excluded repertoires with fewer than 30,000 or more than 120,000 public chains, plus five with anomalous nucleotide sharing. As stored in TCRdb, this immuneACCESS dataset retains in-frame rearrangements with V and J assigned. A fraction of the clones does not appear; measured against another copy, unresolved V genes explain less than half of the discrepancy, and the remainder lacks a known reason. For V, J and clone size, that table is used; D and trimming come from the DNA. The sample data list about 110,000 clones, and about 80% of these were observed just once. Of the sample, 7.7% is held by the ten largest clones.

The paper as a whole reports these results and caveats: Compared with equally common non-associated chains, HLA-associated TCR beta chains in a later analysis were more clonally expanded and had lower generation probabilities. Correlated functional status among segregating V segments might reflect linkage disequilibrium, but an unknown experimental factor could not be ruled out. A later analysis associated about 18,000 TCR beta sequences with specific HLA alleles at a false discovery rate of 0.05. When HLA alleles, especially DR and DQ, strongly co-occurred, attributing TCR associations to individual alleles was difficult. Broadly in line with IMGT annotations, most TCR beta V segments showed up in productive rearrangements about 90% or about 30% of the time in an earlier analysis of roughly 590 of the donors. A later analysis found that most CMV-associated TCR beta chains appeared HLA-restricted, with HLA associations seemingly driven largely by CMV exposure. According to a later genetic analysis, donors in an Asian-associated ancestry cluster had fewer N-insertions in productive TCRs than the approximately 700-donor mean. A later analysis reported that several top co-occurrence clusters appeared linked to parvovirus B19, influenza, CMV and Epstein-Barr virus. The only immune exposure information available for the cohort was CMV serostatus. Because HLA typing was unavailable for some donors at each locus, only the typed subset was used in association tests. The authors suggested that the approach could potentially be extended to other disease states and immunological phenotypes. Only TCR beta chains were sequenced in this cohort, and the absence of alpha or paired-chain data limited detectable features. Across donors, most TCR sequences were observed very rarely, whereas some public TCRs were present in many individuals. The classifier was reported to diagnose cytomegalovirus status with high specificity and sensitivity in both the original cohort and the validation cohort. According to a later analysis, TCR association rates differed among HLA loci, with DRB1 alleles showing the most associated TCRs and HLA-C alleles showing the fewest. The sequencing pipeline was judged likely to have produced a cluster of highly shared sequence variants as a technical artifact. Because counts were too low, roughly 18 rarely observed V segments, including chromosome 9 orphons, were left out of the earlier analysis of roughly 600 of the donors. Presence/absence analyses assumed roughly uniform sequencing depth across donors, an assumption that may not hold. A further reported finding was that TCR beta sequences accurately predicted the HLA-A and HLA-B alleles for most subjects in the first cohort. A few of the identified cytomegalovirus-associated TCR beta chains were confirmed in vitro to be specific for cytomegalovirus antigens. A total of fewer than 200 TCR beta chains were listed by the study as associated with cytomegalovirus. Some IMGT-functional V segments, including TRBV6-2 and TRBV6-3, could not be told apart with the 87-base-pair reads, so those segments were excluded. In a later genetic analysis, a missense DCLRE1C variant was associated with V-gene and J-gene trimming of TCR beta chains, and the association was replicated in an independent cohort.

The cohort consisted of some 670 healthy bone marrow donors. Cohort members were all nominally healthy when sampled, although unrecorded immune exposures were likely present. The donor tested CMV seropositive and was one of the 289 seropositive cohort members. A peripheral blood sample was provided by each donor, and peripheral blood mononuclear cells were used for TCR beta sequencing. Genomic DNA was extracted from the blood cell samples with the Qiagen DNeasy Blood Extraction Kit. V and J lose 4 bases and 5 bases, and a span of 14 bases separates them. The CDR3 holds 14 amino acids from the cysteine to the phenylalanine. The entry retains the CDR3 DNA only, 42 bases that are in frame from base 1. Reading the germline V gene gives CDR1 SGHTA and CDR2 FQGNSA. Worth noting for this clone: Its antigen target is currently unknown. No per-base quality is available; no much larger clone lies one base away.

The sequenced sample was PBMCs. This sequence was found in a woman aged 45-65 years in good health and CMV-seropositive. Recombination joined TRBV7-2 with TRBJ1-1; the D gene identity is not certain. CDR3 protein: CASSSILLETEAFF. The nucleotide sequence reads TGTGCCAGCAGCTCAATCCTACTCGAGACTGAAGCTTTCTTT.